The following is a T cell receptor beta chain sequence with its context. Generated by immunoSEQ multiplex PCR, the TCRdb table keeps only in-frame clones and is missing some. The data contain about 130,000 clones, just under 95% of them seen just once; the ten biggest clones take up 14%. This sample stems from a study of control samples from healthy donors and cancer patients. The CDR3 loop spans 16 amino acids. Unmatched junction bases numbered 5, after V lost 0 bases and J lost 2 bases. In germline, CDR1 is SGDLS, CDR2 YYNGEE. The sample consisted of PBMCs. The chain combines TRBV9 with TRBJ2-3; 8 nucleotides align to TRBD2. The TCR originated in a man in his 60s with colorectal cancer. CDR3 nucleotides: TGTGCCAGCAGCGTAGGCCAGCGGGGGTACACAGATACGCAGTATTTT. It yields the protein CASSVGQRGYTDTQYF.